Following are 31 T cell receptor beta chains from one sample sequenced in a study of T cell repertoires in cytomegalovirus infection. Their antigens remain unidentified. TCRdb re-called the reads with MiXCR, one entry per CDR3 protein. The sample lists approximately 340,000 distinct CDR3 sequences; 25% to 35% were seen once. Source: cultured PBMCs, taken from culture after CMV antigen stimulation. These TCRs come from a human donor in good health (CMV status not recorded). Some clones in this sample may be carry-over from other donors' samples.

This sequence joins TRBV7-6 and TRBJ1-1; 8 positions match TRBD1. V dropped 4 bases and J dropped 6; count of bases not matched to a gene: 10. Germline V gene data show CDR1 as SGHVS and CDR2 as FNYEAQ. The CDR3 consists of 15 residues. DNA for the CDR3: TGTGCCAGCAGCTACCGATCAGGGGGCGGCTCTGAAGCTTTCTTT. Protein: CASSYRSGGGSEAFF.

The chain joins TRBV12-3 or TRBV12-4 to TRBJ2-2, with D possibly TRBD2 on 7 matching bases. This CDR3 region has 16 residues. Trimming left V 4 bases short and J 5 bases short, with 17 bases between. CDR3 nucleotides: TGTGCCAGCAGTTCCCTGGGGGGGGGCAGGACCGGGGAGCTGTTTTTT. It encodes CASSSLGGGRTGELFF.

This clonotype appeared a few times. This chain links TRBV20-1 with TRBJ2-4; 12 bases are shared with TRBD2. V dropped 4 bases and J dropped 7; count of bases not matched to a gene: 8. The CDR3 covers 15 residues. Per germline, CDR1 DFQATT and CDR2 SNEGSKA (reference sequence). The DNA for the CDR3 is TGCAGTGCTACAAGACTAGCGGGAGAAAAGAACATTCAGTACTTC. Its translation: CSATRLAGEKNIQYF.

This clonotype was seen many times. The chain employs TRBV7-6 and TRBJ1-4; 8 bases match TRBD1. The CDR3 loop spans 15 amino acids. V gave up 5 bases and J gave up 5 bases; unmatched junction bases: 7. Germline V gene lookup returns CDR1 SGHVS and CDR2 FNYEAQ. CDR3 nucleotides: TGTGCCAGCAGCCGTGGGACAGGAAAGAATGAAAAACTGTTTTTT. It is translated as CASSRGTGKNEKLFF.

This clonotype was recorded a few times. The rearrangement joins TRBV6-1 to TRBJ1-3, with D tentatively TRBD1 (5 bases). The germline V gene has CDR1 MNHNS and CDR2 SASEGT. V dropped 7 bases and J dropped 0 bases, with 10 bases sitting between them. The CDR3 runs to 14 residues. CDR3: CASNPGSSGNTIYF. CDR3 sequence (DNA): TGTGCCAGCAATCCAGGGAGCTCTGGAAACACCATATATTTT.

In regard to this clonotype: The junction differs from germline at one of its ends, possibly a read error. The chain recombines TRBV12-3 or TRBV12-4 with TRBJ2-7; D gene uncertain. CDR3 length equals 15 residues. CDR3 sequence: CASSFQTGPYYEQYF. DNA of the CDR3: TGTGCCAGCAGTTTTCAAACCGGGCCCTACTACGAGCAGTACTTT.

This clonotype appeared a few times. V and J are TRBV12-3 or TRBV12-4 and TRBJ2-5, with TRBD1 matching over 7 bases. V trimming: 5 bases; J trimming: 7 bases; junction bases outside the gene matches: 13. The CDR3 length is 15 residues. The CDR3 region is CASSLQGTRVGTQYF. CDR3 DNA sequence: TGTGCCAGCAGTCTACAGGGGACCCGGGTCGGGACCCAGTACTTC.

In its sample, this clonotype was seen a few times. This rearrangement joins TRBV28 to TRBJ1-1; D is possibly TRBD1 (5 bases). The ends were cut back, 4 bases at V and 4 bases at J, with 16 bases in the middle. Germline CDR1 MDHEN, CDR2 SYDVKM. CDR3 length: 15 residues. The chain's CDR3 is CASSSPGHGSTEAFF. Here the CDR3 DNA reads TGTGCCAGCAGTTCCCCCGGACACGGATCCACTGAAGCTTTCTTT.

This clonotype has just a few counts. This chain uses TRBV28 with TRBJ2-4; D may be TRBD1 (6 bases). The germline V and J ends were trimmed by 4 bases and 1 base, with 14 bases remaining between them. The germline CDR1 and CDR2 sequences are MDHEN and SYDVKM. This CDR3 is built from 16 residues. The CDR3 reads CASSSSGEGAKNIQYF. The CDR3 DNA follows: TGTGCCAGCAGTTCCTCAGGGGAAGGGGCCAAAAACATTCAGTACTTC.

V and J are TRBV2 and TRBJ2-5; D is tentatively TRBD1 or TRBD2 (5 bases each). Germline CDR1 and CDR2: SNHLY and FYNNEI. CDR3 length equals 13 residues. Trimming removed 7 bases from V and 5 bases from J, with 14 bases in between. The CDR3 is CASTEGWRETQYF. CDR3 nucleotide sequence: TGTGCCAGCACCGAGGGGTGGCGGGAGACCCAGTACTTC.

The chain is built from TRBV5-1 and TRBJ1-4; D might be TRBD1 (5 bases). Germline-derived CDR1 and CDR2 are SGHRS and YFSETQ. This CDR3 comprises 16 residues. V lost 0 bases, J lost 3 bases, and 12 bases lay in between. The CDR3 sequence: CASSLGGTGANEKLFF. As DNA, the CDR3 is TGCGCCAGCAGCTTGGGTGGAACAGGAGCTAATGAAAAACTGTTTTTT.

The table lists this clonotype with many counts. V gene TRBV11-2 combines with J gene TRBJ1-5, with D unclear. In germline, CDR1 is SGHAT, CDR2 FQNNGV. This CDR3 is 13 amino acids long. V was cut by 5 bases and J by 2 bases, with 7 bases left in between. The CDR3 nucleotides read TGTGCCAGCAGCCCCGGGGGCAATCAGCCCCAGCATTTT. Translation: CASSPGGNQPQHF.

This clonotype was seen repeatedly, ten times or more. The gene calls are TRBV7-9 and TRBJ2-7; 7 nucleotides align to TRBD2. V lost 5 bases and J lost 1; bases outside the gene matches: 11. This CDR3 is 16 amino acids long. Per the germline V gene, CDR1 is SEHNR and CDR2 is FQNEAQ (reference sequence). This CDR3 is CASSPRIGGSSYEQYF. The CDR3 nucleotides are TGTGCCAGCAGCCCCCGTATAGGCGGGAGTTCCTACGAGCAGTACTTC.

The CDR3 loop reads CASSLMAGVPYNEQFF. DNA of the CDR3: TGTGCCAGCAGCTTAATGGCGGGGGTCCCTTACAATGAGCAGTTCTTC. V usage is TRBV7-3 and J usage is TRBJ2-1; TRBD2 agrees at 7 bases. Trimming removed 1 base from V and 4 bases from J; junction bases left unmatched: 7. Germline lookup yields CDR1 SGHTA and CDR2 FQGTGA. The CDR3 covers 16 residues.

The sample holds a few counts of this clonotype. This chain uses TRBV7-2 with TRBJ2-7, with a possible D match to TRBD1 (6 bases). Germline values: CDR1 SGHTA, CDR2 FQGNSA. The V and J ends lost 1 base and 1 base respectively, with 11 bases between them. The length of the CDR3 is 15 residues. CDR3 amino acids: CASSLGQVLSYEQYF. As DNA, the CDR3 is TGTGCCAGCAGCTTAGGACAGGTCCTATCCTACGAGCAGTACTTC.

This clonotype was found a few times. Its ends do not fully match the called genes, so a read error is possible. The rearrangement links TRBV4-1 to TRBJ2-5; D ambiguous. Germline loops: CDR1 MGHRA, CDR2 YSYEKL. This CDR3 region has 15 residues. CDR3 amino acids: CASSARLDLGETQYF. CDR3 nucleotides: TGTGCCAGCAGCGCGCGACTGGATCTTGGGGAGACCCAGTACTTC.

This clonotype was seen a handful of times. This chain uses TRBV10-3 with TRBJ2-7, with TRBD2 matching over 8 bases. The CDR3 loop spans 15 amino acids. Germline V CDR1 and CDR2: ENHRY, SYGVKD. Germline trimming cut 1 base from V and 4 bases from J; bases unmatched to any gene: 6. The CDR3 nucleotides are TGTGCCATCAGTGAGTTTACGAGCGGGAGTTACGAGCAGTACTTC. Its translation is CAISEFTSGSYEQYF.

The sample holds a few counts of this clonotype. The rearrangement links TRBV3-1 to TRBJ2-3, with D perhaps matching TRBD2 (6 bases). V was clipped by 5 bases and J by 5 bases, with 23 bases between them. Germline CDR1 LGHDT, CDR2 YNNKEL (reference sequence). This CDR3 has 17 residues. The CDR3 loop reads CASSYSGRFFAVDTQYF. The CDR3 DNA sequence: TGTGCCAGCAGCTACTCGGGGAGGTTTTTTGCTGTAGATACGCAGTATTTT.

The sample holds a few counts of this clonotype. The chain combines TRBV13 with TRBJ2-7; TRBD2 agrees at 11 bases. The CDR3 contains 16 residues. V dropped 0 bases and J dropped 7; count of bases not matched to a gene: 8. Germline CDR1 is PRHDT and CDR2 is FYEKMQ (reference sequence). In nucleotides, the CDR3 is TGTGCCAGCAGCTTAGGCCTACTAGCGGGGGCCCGGGAGCAGTACTTC. This translates into CASSLGLLAGAREQYF.

This clonotype came up many times. The chain employs TRBV7-3 and TRBJ2-3; 9 positions match TRBD2. The length of the CDR3 is 15 residues. Germline values: CDR1 SGHTA, CDR2 FQGTGA. The V gene end was trimmed by 3 bases and the J gene end by 4 bases; junction bases not matched to a gene: 5. The CDR3 nucleotides are TGTGCCAGCAGCTTTGGCGGGGGGGCCCCAGATACGCAGTATTTT. Its translation: CASSFGGGAPDTQYF.

The chain carries TRBV14 and TRBJ1-1; possible D gene TRBD1, 6 bases. Germline lookup yields CDR1 SGHDN and CDR2 FVKESK. The V and J ends lost 4 bases and 3 bases respectively, with 15 bases between them. CDR3 length equals 15 residues. The chain's CDR3 is CASSRPGGWDTEAFF. The CDR3 nucleotides are TGTGCCAGCAGCCGCCCGGGGGGCTGGGACACTGAAGCTTTCTTT.

In its sample, this clonotype was seen many times. The CDR3 nucleotides read TGTGCCAGCAGCCCTCTGGCTAGCGGGGGTTCCTACGAGCAGTACTTC. Translating it yields CASSPLASGGSYEQYF. This chain uses TRBV7-8 with TRBJ2-7; 10 positions agree with TRBD2. The CDR3 loop spans 16 amino acids. CDR1 is SGHVS and CDR2 is FQNEAQ in the germline V gene. Trimming removed 5 bases from V and 1 base from J; junction bases left unmatched: 8.

The chain recombines TRBV12-3 or TRBV12-4 with TRBJ2-5; the D gene could be TRBD1 or TRBD2 (6 bases each). There are 14 residues in the CDR3. Trimming removed 8 bases at V and 4 bases at J, with 17 bases between. The CDR3 is CASGKGEARETQYF. The DNA for the CDR3 is TGTGCCAGCGGGAAGGGGGAGGCGCGAGAGACCCAGTACTTC.

V is TRBV7-2 and J is TRBJ1-4, with TRBD1 matching over 10 bases. The junction had 4 bases not matched to a gene; V was cut back by 5 bases and J by 7 bases. Germline CDR1 is SGHTA and CDR2 is FQGNSA. The CDR3 totals 14 residues. The CDR3 reads CASSPDRGAEKLFF. CDR3 DNA sequence: TGTGCCAGCAGCCCGGACAGGGGGGCTGAAAAACTGTTTTTT.

The CDR3 region is CSAGQVISYEQYF. The CDR3, as DNA: TGCAGTGCTGGACAGGTTATATCCTACGAGCAGTACTTC. This rearrangement joins TRBV20-1 to TRBJ2-7; TRBD1 agrees at 7 bases. Germline trimming cut 5 bases from V and 1 base from J; bases unmatched to any gene: 5. Germline V lookup: CDR1 DFQATT, CDR2 SNEGSKA (reference sequence). The CDR3 contains 13 residues.

This clonotype was picked up a small number of times. The DNA for the CDR3 is TGCGCCAGCAGTCAACAAGACCCCGGACAGGGCGGCTACACCTTC. Its protein is CASSQQDPGQGGYTF. This chain uses TRBV23-1 with TRBJ1-2; the match to TRBD1 covers 8 bases. TRBV23-1 is an ORF for which the function is uncertain. V was clipped by 2 bases and J by 8 bases; unmatched bases: 10. The CDR3 has 15 residues.

This clonotype occurred once. V and J are TRBV15 and TRBJ2-1; 10 bases are shared with TRBD2. Trimming removed 7 bases from V and 7 bases from J; junction bases left unmatched: 13. Germline CDR1 is LNHNV and CDR2 is YYDKDF (reference sequence). The CDR3 runs to 16 residues. The CDR3 nucleotides are TGTGCCACCACCGAGGATCTAGCGGGAGTCTTAAATGAGCAGTTCTTC. Encoded protein: CATTEDLAGVLNEQFF.

The chain couples TRBV7-9 to TRBJ2-7; a possible D gene is TRBD1 (5 bases). Germline CDR1 is SEHNR and CDR2 is FQNEAQ (reference sequence). V gave up 5 bases and J gave up 5 bases, with 19 bases separating them. The CDR3 covers 15 residues. CDR3 DNA: TGTGCCAGCAGCCACACAGGCAACCCTAGGGACGAGCAGTACTTC. It encodes CASSHTGNPRDEQYF.

As DNA, the CDR3 is TGTGCCAGCAGCGTAAGCCCGAACACTGAAGCTTTCTTT. Protein sequence: CASSVSPNTEAFF. The genes are TRBV7-9 and TRBJ1-1; D not certain. Trimming pared 5 bases from V and 1 base from J, leaving 8 bases between. This CDR3 spans 13 amino acids. Germline V gives CDR1 SEHNR, CDR2 FQNEAQ (reference sequence).

This clonotype was recorded many times. This rearrangement joins TRBV7-3 to TRBJ2-7; 7 bases match TRBD2. V trimming: 4 bases; J trimming: 6 bases; junction bases outside the gene matches: 6. The CDR3 sequence is 13 residues long. The germline V gene encodes CDR1 SGHTA and CDR2 FQGTGA. Here the CDR3 DNA reads TGTGCCAGCAGCTGGACTAGTTCCGCCGAGCAGTACTTC. Translated, it gives CASSWTSSAEQYF.

This chain connects TRBV18 to TRBJ2-5; tentatively, D is TRBD2 (6 bases). The CDR3 is 15 amino acids. Germline CDR1 reads KGHSH; CDR2 reads LQKENI. The germline V and J ends were trimmed by 3 bases and 2 bases, with 13 bases remaining between them. The CDR3 loop reads CASSPRRDKQETQYF. CDR3 nucleotide sequence: TGTGCCAGCTCACCCAGGAGGGATAAACAAGAGACCCAGTACTTC.